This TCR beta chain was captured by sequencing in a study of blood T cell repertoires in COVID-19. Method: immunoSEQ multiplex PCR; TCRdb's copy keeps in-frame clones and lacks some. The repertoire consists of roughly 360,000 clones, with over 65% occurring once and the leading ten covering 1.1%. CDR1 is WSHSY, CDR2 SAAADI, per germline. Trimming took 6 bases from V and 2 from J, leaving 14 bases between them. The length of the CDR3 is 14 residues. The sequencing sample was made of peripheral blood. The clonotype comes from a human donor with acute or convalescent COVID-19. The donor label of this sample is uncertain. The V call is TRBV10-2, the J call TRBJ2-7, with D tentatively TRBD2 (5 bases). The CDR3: CASSLGQTTYEQYF. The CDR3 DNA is TGCGCCAGCAGCCTAGGGCAGACTACCTACGAGCAGTACTTC.